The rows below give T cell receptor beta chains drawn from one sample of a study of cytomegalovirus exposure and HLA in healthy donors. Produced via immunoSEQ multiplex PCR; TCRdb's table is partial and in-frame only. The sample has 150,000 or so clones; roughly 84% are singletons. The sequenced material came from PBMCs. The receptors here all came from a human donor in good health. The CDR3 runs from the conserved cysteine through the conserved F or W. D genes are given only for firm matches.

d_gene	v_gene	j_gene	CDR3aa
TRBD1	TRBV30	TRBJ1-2	CAWSSRSGTANYGYTF
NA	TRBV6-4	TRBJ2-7	CAIGRECLDDEQYF
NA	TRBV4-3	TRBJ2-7	CASSQVRGQSTYEQYF
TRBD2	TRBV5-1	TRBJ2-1	CASRHSSGGYNEQFF
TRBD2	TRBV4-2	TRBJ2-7	CASSQDIGTSGYEQYF
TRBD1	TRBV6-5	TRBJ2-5	CASRRTGERETQYF
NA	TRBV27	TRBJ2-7	CASSIGPGQSYEQYF
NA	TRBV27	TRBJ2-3	CARGGQPDTQYF
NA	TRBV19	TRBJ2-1	CASSMEGWNEQFF
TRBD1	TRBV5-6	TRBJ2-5	CASSLGTGIETQYF
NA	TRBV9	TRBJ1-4	CASSPRGGGTNEKLFF
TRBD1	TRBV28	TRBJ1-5	CASTQRDREGQPQHF
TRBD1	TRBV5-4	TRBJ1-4	CASSDYLQGAGEKLFF
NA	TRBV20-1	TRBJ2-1	CSAPSYNEQFF
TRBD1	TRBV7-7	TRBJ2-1	CASSLTGVNEQFF
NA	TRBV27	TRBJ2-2	CASSFPRAPRGNTGELFF
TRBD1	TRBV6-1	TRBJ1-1	CASSLQGRNTEAFF
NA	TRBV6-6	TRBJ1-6	CASSQQGGSPLHF
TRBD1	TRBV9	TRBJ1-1	CASSVYSGTGVEGTEAFF
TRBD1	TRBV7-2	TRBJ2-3	CASSSRQGIDTQYF
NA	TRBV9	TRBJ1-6	CASSATGLAGSPLHF
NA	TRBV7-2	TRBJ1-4	CASSYRNEKLFF
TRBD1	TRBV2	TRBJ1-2	CASSGRWRGQGDYGYTF
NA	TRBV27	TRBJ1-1	CASSLHEDSTEAFF
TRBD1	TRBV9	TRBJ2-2	CASSTGTAQLFF
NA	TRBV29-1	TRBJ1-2	CSVPGRGNYGYTF
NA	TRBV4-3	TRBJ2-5	CASSRETGWETQYF
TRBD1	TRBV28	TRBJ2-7	CASRTGGLGYEQYF
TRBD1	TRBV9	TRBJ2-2	CASSPRTGNTGELFF
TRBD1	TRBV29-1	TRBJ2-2	CSGGQTTGELFF
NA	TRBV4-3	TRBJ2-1	CASSQDFGGGTSRSYNEQFF
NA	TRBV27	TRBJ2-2	CATSLTGELFF
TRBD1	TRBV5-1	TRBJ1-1	CASSLVGVGTGGEAFF
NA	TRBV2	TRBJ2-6	CASTRGGANVLTF
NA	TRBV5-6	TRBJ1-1	CASSLNDREAFF
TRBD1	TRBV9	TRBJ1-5	CASSAGQGGQPQHF
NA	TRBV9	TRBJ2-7	CASSVGSRNEQYF
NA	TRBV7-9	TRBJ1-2	CASSLDGQIYGYTF
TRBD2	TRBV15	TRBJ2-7	CATSRDSGGREQYF
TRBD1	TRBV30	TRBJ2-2	CAWGRTGGNTGELFF
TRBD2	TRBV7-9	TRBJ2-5	CASSPQTGTSGTQETQYF
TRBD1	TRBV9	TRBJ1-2	CASSSRGTQGSYGYTF
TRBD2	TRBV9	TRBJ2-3	CASSVRVGLAGGTDTQYF
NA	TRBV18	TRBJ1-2	CASSPGDNYGYTF
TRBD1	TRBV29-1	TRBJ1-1	CSVAGHRTGDKNTEAFF
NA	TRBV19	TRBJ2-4	CASSTRTQTTNIQYF
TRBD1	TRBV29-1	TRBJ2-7	CSVDGQGNDEQYF
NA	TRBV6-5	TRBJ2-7	CASSPEQYYEQYF
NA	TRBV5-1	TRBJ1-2	CASSLGGKTNGYTF
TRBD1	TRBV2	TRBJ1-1	CASRDRGLPNTEAFF